Listed below are T cell receptor beta chains from one sample, sequenced in a study of blood T cell repertoires in COVID-19. The data were produced by immunoSEQ multiplex PCR, yet TCRdb's version contains in-frame clones alone and is incomplete. The sample records more than 85,000 clones, around 75% being singletons. The sample consisted of peripheral blood. The receptors come from a man in his 70s with acute or convalescent COVID-19. Both conserved end residues are part of each CDR3.

V gene	CDR3 protein
TRBV2	CASKGQGGAGELFF
TRBV2	CASSDPGSNEQYF
TRBV6-6	CASSRSGGGAIGYEQYF
TRBV5-4	CASSSPGTGDSETQYF
TRBV27	CASSLRTSGSRWAETQYF
TRBV19	CASTDRPFFNYGYTF
TRBV4-1	CASSQGGRNTEAFF
TRBV9	CASSVVPDRGTGELFF
TRBV6-6	CALGAGYEQYF
TRBV19	CASSQQGNQGHNEQFF
TRBV29-1	CSATRGSTEAFF
TRBV27	CASSLKQGRRWGEKLFF
TRBV19	CASSSGLAGLGELFF
TRBV19	CASKEGTSNQPQHF
TRBV4-1	CASSRRTSGSVDEQYF
TRBV6-5	CASSYSPGQGFEQYF
TRBV18	CASSPQGYGNQPQHF
TRBV4-1	CASRPGLAGSNEQFF
TRBV3-1/TRBV3-2	CASSQESGTEQYF
TRBV15	CATSPRGTSYEQYF
TRBV19	CASSPRLSGELFF
TRBV6-2/TRBV6-3	CASSYGILSGQPVLSYEQYF
TRBV27	CASSLQGPTEAFF
TRBV6-1	CASSELTSFDEQFF
TRBV28	CASSLQGVSQPQHF
TRBV11-2	CASSPGQGNYGYTF
TRBV6-4	CASSAGTSGDNEQFF
TRBV14	CASSQMSSGDTQYF
TRBV28	CAIGVYNEQFF
TRBV2	CASSLLVAGGANVLTF
TRBV20-1	CSGREETQYF
TRBV9	CASSATGFTEAFF
TRBV5-1	CASSPDGRGTDTQYF
TRBV10-3	CAISAGTDNSPLHF